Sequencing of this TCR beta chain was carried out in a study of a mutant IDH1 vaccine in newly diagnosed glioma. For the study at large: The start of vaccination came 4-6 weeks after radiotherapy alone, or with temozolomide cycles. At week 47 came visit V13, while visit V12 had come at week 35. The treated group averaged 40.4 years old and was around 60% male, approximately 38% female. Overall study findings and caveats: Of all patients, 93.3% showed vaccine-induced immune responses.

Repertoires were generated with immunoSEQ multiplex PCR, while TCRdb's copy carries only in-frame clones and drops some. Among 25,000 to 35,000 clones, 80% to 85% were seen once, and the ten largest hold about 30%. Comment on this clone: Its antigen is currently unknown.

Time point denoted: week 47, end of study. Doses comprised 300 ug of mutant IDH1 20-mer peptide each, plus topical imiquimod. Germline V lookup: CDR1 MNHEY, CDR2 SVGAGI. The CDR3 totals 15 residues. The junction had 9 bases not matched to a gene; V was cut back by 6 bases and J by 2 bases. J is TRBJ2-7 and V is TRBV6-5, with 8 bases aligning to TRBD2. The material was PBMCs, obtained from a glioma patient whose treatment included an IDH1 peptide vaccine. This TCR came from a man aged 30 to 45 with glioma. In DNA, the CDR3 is TGTGCCAGCAGACCCCCCGGGAGGGGGGCCTACGAGCAGTACTTC. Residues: CASRPPGRGAYEQYF.